The clone carrying this T cell receptor beta chain was seen a handful of times. A much larger clone sits a single nucleotide away, making a read error possible. This sample is drawn from a study of breast tumors, draining lymph nodes, adjacent tissues. CDR1 and CDR2 from the germline V gene are LGHNT and FRNRAP. V was shortened by 4 bases and J by 9 bases, with 16 bases between the two germline ends. The CDR3 is made up of 14 amino acids. TCRdb reanalysed the multiplex PCR reads using MiXCR and keeps one entry per CDR3 protein. The top ten clones hold approximately 4.2% of a sample with fewer than 200,000 distinct CDR3 sequences, 30% to 35% of them seen once. Breast cancer patients provided tissue from their axillary draining lymph nodes.

The sequence came from a female donor with breast cancer. Some clones in this sample may be carry-over from other donors' samples. The V and J genes are TRBV12-5 and TRBJ2-1; maybe TRBD2 (7 bases). Sequenced input: axillary lymph node tissue. The CDR3: CASGSRRGAFEQFF. CDR3 DNA sequence: TGTGCTAGTGGTTCAAGACGGGGGGCCTTTGAGCAGTTCTTC.